This T cell receptor beta chain derives from a study of T-cell memory formation after mild COVID-19. Regarding the study as a whole: The study found balanced CD4/CD8 in clones contracting day 15 to 85 and a CD4+ lean in later expanders.

This clonotype was recorded a few times. The antigen is unknown. A single record per CDR3 protein comes from TCRdb applying MiXCR to the 5' RACE reads. The sample lists roughly 47,000 distinct CDR3 sequences, approximately 6.6% seen once, with approximately 1.5% in the top ten. The J segment lost 10 bases and the V segment lost 1 base, leaving 12 bases of the junction unmatched. The CDR3 is made up of 15 amino acids. Germline V gives CDR1 SGHTA, CDR2 FQGNSA. The gene calls are TRBV7-2 and TRBJ2-7, with TRBD2 identical over 8 bases. The TCR comes from a man between 18 and 29 years old who had mild COVID-19 (a few samples of this study predate the infection). Cell type and time point are not known. The source material was PBMCs or a T cell subset sorted from them (not recorded which). The CDR3 region has the DNA TGTGCCAGCAGCTTAGATAGCGGGGCCCTCCCCCCCCAGTACGTC. Protein: CASSLDSGALPPQYV.